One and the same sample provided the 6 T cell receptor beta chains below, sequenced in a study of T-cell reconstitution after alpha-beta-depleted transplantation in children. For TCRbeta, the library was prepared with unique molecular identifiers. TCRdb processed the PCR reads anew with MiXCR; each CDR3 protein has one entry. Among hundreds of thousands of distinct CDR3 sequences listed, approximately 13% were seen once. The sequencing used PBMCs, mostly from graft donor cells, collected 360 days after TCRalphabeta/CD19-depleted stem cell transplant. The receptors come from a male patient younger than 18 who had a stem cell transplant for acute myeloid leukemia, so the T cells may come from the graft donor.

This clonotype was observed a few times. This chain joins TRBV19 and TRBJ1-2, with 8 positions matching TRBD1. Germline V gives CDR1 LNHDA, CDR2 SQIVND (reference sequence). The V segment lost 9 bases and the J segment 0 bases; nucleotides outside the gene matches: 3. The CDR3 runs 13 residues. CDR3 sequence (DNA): TGTGCCAGCCGGACAGGGCCTAACTATGGCTACACCTTC. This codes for CASRTGPNYGYTF.

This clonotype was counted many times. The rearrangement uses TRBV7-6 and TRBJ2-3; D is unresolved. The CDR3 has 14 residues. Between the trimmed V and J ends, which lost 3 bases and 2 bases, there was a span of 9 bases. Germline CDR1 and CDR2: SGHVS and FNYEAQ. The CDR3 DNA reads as TGTGCCAGCAGCTTTCTTCAGATCACAGATACGCAGTATTTT. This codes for CASSFLQITDTQYF.

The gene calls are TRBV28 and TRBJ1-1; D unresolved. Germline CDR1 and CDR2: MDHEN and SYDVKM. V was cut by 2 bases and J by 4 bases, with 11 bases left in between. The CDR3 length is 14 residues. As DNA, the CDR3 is TGTGCCAGCAGTTTAAGTGGGGAAGGCACTGAAGCTTTCTTT. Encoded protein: CASSLSGEGTEAFF. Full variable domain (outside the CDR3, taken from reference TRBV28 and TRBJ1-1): DVKVTQSSRYLVKRTGEKVFLECVQDMDHENMFWYRQDPGLGLRLIYFSYDVKMKEKGDIPEGYSVSREKKERFSLILESASTNQTSMYLCASSLSGEGTEAFFGQGTRLTVV.

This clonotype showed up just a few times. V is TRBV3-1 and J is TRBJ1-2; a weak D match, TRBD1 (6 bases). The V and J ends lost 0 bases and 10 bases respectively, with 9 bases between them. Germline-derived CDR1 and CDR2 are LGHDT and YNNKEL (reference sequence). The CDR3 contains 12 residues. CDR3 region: CASSQERTDYTF. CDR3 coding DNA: TGTGCCAGCAGCCAAGAGCGGACAGACTACACCTTC.

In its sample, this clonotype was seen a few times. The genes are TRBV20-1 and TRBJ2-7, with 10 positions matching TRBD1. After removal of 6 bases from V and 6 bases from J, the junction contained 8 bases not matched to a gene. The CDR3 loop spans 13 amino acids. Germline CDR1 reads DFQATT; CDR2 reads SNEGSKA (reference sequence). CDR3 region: CSAMPGQGIEQYF. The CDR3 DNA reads TGCAGTGCGATGCCGGGACAGGGGATCGAGCAGTACTTC.

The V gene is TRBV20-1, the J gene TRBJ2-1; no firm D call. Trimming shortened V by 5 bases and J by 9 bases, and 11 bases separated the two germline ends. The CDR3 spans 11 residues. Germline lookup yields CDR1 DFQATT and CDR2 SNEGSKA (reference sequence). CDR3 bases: TGCAGTGCTTTAGATACAATTGAGCAGTTCTTC. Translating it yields CSALDTIEQFF.